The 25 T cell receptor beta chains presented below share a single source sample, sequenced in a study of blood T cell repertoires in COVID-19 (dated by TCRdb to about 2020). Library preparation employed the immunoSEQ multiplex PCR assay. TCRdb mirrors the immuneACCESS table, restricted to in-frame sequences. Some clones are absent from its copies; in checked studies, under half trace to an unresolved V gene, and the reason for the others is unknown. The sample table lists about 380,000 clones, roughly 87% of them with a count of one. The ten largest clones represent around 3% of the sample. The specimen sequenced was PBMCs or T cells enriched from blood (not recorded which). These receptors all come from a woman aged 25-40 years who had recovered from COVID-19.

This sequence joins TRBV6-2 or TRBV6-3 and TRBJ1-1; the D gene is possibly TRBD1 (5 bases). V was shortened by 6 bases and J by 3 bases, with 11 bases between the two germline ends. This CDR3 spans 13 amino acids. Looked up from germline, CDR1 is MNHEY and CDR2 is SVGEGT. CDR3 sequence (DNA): TGTGCCAGCAGCCTCGACAGTTACACTGAAGCTTTCTTT. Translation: CASSLDSYTEAFF.

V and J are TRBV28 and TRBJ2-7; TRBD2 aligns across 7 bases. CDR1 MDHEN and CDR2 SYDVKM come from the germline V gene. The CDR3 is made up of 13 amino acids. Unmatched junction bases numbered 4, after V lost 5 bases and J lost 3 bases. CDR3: CASSTGTNYEQYF. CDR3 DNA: TGTGCCAGCAGTACCGGGACTAACTACGAGCAGTACTTC.

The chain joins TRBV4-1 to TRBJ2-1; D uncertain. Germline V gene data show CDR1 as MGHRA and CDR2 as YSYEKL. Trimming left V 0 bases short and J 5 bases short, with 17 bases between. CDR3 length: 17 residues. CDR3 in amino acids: CASSQDPLVYSNNEQFF. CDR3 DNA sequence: TGCGCCAGCAGCCAAGACCCCTTGGTGTACAGCAACAATGAGCAGTTCTTC.

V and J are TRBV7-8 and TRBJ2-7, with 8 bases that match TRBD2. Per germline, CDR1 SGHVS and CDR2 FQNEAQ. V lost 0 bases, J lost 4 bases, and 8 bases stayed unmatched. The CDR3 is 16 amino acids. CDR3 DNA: TGTGCCAGCAGCTTAGCACATCCCGCTAGCGGGTACGAGCAGTACTTC. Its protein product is CASSLAHPASGYEQYF.

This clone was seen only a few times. The CDR3 DNA is TGTGCCAGCAGCCCACTCCCTTCTGAAGCTTTCTTT. Translated, it gives CASSPLPSEAFF. This chain joins TRBV7-2 and TRBJ1-1, with unresolved D. This CDR3 comprises 12 residues. Germline CDR1 and CDR2: SGHTA and FQGNSA. V lost 5 bases to trimming and J lost 6 bases, with 10 bases between them.

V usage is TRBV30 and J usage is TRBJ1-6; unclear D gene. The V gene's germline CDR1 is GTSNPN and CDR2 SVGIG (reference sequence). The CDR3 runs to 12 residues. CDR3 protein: CAASGGKSPLHF. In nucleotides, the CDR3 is TGTGCTGCCTCTGGAGGGAAATCACCCCTCCACTTT.

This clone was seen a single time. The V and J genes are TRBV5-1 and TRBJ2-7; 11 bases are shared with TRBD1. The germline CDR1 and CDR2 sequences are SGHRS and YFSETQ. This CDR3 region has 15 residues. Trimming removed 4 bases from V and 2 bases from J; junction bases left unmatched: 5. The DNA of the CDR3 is TGCGCCAGCAGCCCCGGACAGGGGGCAACCTACGAGCAGTACTTC. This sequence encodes CASSPGQGATYEQYF.

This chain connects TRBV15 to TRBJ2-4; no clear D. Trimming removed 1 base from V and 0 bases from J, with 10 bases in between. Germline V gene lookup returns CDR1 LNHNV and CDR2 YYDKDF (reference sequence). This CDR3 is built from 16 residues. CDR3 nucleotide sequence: TGTGCCACCAGCAGAGGGTCCAGTTTAGCCAAAAACATTCAGTACTTC. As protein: CATSRGSSLAKNIQYF.

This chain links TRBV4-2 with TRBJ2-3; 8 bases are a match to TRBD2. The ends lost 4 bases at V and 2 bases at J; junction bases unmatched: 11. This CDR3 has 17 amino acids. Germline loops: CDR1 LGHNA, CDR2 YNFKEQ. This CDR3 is CASSRTLGTSPTDTQYF. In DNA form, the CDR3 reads TGTGCCAGCAGCCGGACCTTGGGGACTAGTCCCACAGATACGCAGTATTTT.

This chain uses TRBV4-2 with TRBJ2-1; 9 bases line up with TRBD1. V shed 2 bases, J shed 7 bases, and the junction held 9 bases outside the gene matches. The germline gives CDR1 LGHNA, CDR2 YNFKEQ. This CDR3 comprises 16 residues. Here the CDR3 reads CASSQTRQGVGNEQFF. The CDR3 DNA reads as TGTGCCAGCAGCCAAACCCGACAGGGGGTGGGGAATGAGCAGTTCTTC.

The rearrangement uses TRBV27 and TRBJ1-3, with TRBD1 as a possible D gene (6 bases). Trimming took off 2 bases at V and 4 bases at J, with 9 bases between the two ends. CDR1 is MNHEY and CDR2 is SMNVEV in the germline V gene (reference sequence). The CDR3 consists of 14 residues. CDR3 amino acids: CASSLTRGGNTIYF. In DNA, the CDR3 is TGTGCCAGCAGTTTAACCAGGGGCGGAAACACCATATATTTT.

CDR3 loop: CASSTRTSGPSYEQYF. As DNA, the CDR3 is TGTGCCAGCAGCACACGGACTAGCGGGCCTTCCTACGAGCAGTACTTC. This chain joins TRBV13 and TRBJ2-7; TRBD2 matches at 11 bases. The germline CDR1 and CDR2 sequences are PRHDT and FYEKMQ (reference sequence). This CDR3 is 16 amino acids long. With 5 bases clipped from V and 1 base from J, the junction kept 7 bases outside the gene matches.

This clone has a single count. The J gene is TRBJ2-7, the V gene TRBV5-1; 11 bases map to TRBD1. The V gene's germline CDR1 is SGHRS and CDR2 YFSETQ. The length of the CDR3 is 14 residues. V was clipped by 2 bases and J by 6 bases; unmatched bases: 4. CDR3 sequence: CASSLGTGGTEQYF. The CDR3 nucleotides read TGCGCCAGCAGCTTAGGGACAGGGGGGACCGAGCAGTACTTC.

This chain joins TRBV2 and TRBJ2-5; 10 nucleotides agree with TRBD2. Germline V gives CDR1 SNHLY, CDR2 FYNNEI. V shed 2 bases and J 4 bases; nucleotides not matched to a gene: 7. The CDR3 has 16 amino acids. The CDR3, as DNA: TGTGCCAGCAGTGAAAGGGTAGCGGGGGGCCGAGAGACCCAGTACTTC. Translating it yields CASSERVAGGRETQYF.

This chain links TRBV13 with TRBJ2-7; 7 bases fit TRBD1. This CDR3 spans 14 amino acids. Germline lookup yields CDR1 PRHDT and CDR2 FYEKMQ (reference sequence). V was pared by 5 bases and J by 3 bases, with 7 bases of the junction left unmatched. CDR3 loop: CASSAPGQDYEQYF. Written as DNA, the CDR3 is TGTGCCAGCAGCGCTCCCGGACAGGACTACGAGCAGTACTTC.

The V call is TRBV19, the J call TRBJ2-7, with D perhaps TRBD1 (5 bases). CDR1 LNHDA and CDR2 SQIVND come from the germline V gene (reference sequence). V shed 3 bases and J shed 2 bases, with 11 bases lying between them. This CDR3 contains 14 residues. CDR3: CASSIKGPAYEQYF. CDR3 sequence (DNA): TGTGCCAGTAGTATCAAGGGGCCAGCCTACGAGCAGTACTTC. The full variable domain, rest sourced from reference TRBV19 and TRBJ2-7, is DGGITQSPKYLFRKEGQNVTLSCEQNLNHDAMYWYRQDPGQGLRLIYYSQIVNDFQKGDIAEGYSVSREKKESFPLTVTSAQKNPTAFYLCASSIKGPAYEQYFGPGTRLTVT.

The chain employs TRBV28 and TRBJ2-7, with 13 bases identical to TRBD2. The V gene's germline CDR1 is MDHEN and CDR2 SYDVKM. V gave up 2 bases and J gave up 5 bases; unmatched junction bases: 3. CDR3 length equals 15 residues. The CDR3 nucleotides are TGTGCCAGCAGTTTAGCGACTAGCGGGAGGAACGAGCAGTACTTC. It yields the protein CASSLATSGRNEQYF.

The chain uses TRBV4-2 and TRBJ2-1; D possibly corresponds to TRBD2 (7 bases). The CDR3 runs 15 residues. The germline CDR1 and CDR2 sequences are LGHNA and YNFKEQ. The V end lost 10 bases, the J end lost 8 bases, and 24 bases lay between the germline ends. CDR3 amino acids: CATTRGGGSADEQFF. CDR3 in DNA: TGTGCCACCACTCGTGGGGGCGGGAGTGCCGATGAGCAGTTCTTC.

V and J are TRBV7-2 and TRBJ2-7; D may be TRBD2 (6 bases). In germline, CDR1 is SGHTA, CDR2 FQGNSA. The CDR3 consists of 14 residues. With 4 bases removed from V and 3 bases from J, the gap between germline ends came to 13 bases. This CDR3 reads CASSSPGLHYEQYF. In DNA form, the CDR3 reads TGTGCCAGCAGCTCCCCGGGACTCCACTACGAGCAGTACTTC.

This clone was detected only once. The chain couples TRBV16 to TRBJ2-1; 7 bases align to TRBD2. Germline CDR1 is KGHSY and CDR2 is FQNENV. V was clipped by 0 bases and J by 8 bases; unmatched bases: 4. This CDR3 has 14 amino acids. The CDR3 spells CASSQSRERDEQFF. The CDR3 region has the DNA TGTGCCAGCAGCCAATCGCGGGAGAGGGATGAGCAGTTCTTC.

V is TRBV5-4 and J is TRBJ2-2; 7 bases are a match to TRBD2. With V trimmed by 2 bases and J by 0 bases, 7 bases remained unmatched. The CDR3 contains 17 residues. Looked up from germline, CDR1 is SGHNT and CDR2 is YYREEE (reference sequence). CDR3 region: CASSFGGVTANTGELFF. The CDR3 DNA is TGTGCCAGCAGCTTTGGGGGGGTAACCGCGAACACCGGGGAGCTGTTTTTT.

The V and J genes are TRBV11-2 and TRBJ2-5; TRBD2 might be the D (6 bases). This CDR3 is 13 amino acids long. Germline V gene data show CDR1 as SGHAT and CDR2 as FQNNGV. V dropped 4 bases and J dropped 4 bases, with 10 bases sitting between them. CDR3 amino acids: CASSSVAAETQYF. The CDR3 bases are TGTGCCAGCAGCTCCGTAGCGGCAGAGACCCAGTACTTC.

The CDR3 sequence is CASSYQGNTEAFF. The CDR3 nucleotides read TGTGCCAGCAGCTATCAGGGGAACACTGAAGCTTTCTTT. The V gene is TRBV7-3, the J gene TRBJ1-1; TRBD1 is a possible D gene (5 bases). Trimming took off 4 bases at V and 1 base at J, with 7 bases between the two ends. Germline CDR1 and CDR2: SGHTA and FQGTGA. The CDR3 length is 13 residues.

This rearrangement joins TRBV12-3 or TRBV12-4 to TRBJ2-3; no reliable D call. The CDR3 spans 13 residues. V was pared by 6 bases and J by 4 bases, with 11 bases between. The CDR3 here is CASSPTASDTQYF. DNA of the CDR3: TGTGCCAGCAGCCCAACAGCTTCAGATACGCAGTATTTT.

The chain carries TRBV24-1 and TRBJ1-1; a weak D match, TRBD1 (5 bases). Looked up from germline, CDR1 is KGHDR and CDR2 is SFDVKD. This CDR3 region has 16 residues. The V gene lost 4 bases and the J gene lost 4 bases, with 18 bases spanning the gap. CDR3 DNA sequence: TGTGCCACCAGTGACCCCAGGGCCCTGCTTGGCACTGAAGCTTTCTTT. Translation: CATSDPRALLGTEAFF.